This TCR beta chain was observed in a study of T cells in Graves' hyperthyroidism and ophthalmopathy. Findings and limits, study-wide: Appearing also in blood were most of the thyroid clonotypes expanded above 0.001.

This clonotype was observed many times. Its matching antigen is unknown. Trimming stripped 6 bases from V and 5 bases from J, with 16 bases between. The CDR3 loop spans 14 amino acids. Germline CDR1 is SGHTA and CDR2 is FQGTGA. TCR beta CDR3 regions were amplified from RNA. HTBI primers were employed in a first-round RT-PCR of the TCR CDR3. Each CDR3 protein gets one entry after TCRdb re-called the multiplex PCR reads with MiXCR. This table has about 400,000 distinct CDR3 sequences, around 14% appearing once. Criteria for exclusion of patients were uncontrolled infection, other autoimmune disease, pregnancy or lactation.

The chain joins TRBV7-3 to TRBJ1-1; the D gene is possibly TRBD1 (6 bases). This clonotype originated in a woman between 18 and 30 years old with Graves' hyperthyroidism. The sample was blood. As DNA, the CDR3 is TGTGCCAGCAGTAAGGCTGGGGGCCGTACTGAAGCTTTCTTT. Translated: CASSKAGGRTEAFF.